This entry concerns a single TCR beta chain. The sample belongs to a study of T cell changes during pregnancy in multiple sclerosis. Assay used: immunoSEQ multiplex PCR; TCRdb lists only in-frame clones, some missing. The sample carries over 30,000 clones, approximately 92% recorded once. This CDR3 is built from 17 residues. Germline V lookup: CDR1 SGHAT, CDR2 FQNNGV. Trimming left V 0 bases short and J 1 base short, with 13 bases between. The TCR sequence derives from a female donor with multiple sclerosis, enrolled in a pregnancy study. Sequencing input: PBMCs (not recorded whether the cells were cultured). The gene calls are TRBV11-2 and TRBJ2-1; unclear D gene. The CDR3 nucleotides read TGTGCCAGCAGCTTAGATGAGAGGTTTACATCCTACAATGAGCAGTTCTTC. Amino acid sequence: CASSLDERFTSYNEQFF.